This T cell receptor (beta chain) was captured by sequencing in a study of T cell responses to AZD1222 COVID-19 vaccine. Profiled with immunoSEQ multiplex PCR; TCRdb holds only in-frame clones, not every one. In the table there are fewer than 200,000 clones, approximately 90% of which are singletons. Concerning this clone: What it binds is unknown.

Findings of the study overall: Unmutated regions of variants are reportedly targeted by nearly half of spike-specific TCRs. Donors were largely white British and mainly female; clonal diversity was possibly underestimated. Only 6 or 7 individuals given AZD1222 were seropositive at baseline.

The sequencing here drew on peripheral blood, taken on day 0 of AZD1222 vaccination. The receptor was isolated from an adult in good health.

The CDR3 region is CALAMGLQETQYF. The CDR3 DNA reads as TGTGCCTTGGCGATGGGGTTACAAGAGACCCAGTACTTC. The chain combines TRBV30 with TRBJ2-5; D unclear. This CDR3 is 13 amino acids long. Trimming stripped 7 bases from V and 2 bases from J, with 14 bases between. Germline CDR1 reads GTSNPN; CDR2 reads SVGIG (reference sequence).